This T cell receptor (beta chain) originates from a study of vaccination and CD4 T cells after COVID-19. Study information: Post-vaccine specimens were obtained a median about 73 days after dose two (range 14 to 241). For control cultures, the treatment was a CEFX pool, an HIV-1 Nef pool, or no peptide.

This clonotype was detected only a few times. What it binds is not known. The Oncomine TCR Beta short-read assay generated sequence data from the DNA of cultured CD4+ T cells. From the PCR reads, TCRdb called clonotypes with MiXCR, one entry per CDR3 protein. Among some 25,000 distinct CDR3 sequences listed, roughly 42% were seen once. Noted treatment: roughly 10-day PBMC culture with coronavirus spike peptide pools or control peptides (ViraFEST assay). ViraFEST relied on peptide pools to expand antigen-specific T cells; the TCRs were sequenced afterward. Each of days 3 and 7 saw half the medium replaced by fresh IL-2 medium. This clonotype was sampled from a human donor who had recovered from COVID-19. Sequenced sample: CD4+ T cells from blood, cultured in vitro.

The CDR3 spells CASSLERDRADEQFF. The CDR3 DNA is TGTGCCAGCAGCTTAGAGCGGGACAGGGCCGATGAGCAGTTCTTC. This chain uses TRBV7-9 with TRBJ2-1; the match to TRBD1 covers 9 bases. Germline V gives CDR1 SEHNR, CDR2 FQNEAQ (reference sequence). This CDR3 has 15 residues. The V and J ends lost 1 base and 8 bases, in that order; junction bases with no gene match: 6.